The clone carrying this T cell receptor beta chain was observed once. Its specificity is not known. The sample comes from a study of identifying expanded T cells in peripheral blood. General observations from the study: Over around two and four weeks, about 15 and 19 clones changed, versus around 1.2 between replicates.

The assay was immunoSEQ multiplex PCR, and TCRdb's table has in-frame clones only and misses some. The sample contains approximately 81,000 clones, around 83% of which appear only once. Germline assignment: CDR1 LNHDA and CDR2 SQIVND (reference sequence). This CDR3 comprises 15 residues. The V segment lost 3 bases and the J segment 8 bases; nucleotides outside the gene matches: 9. Sequenced: blood. J is TRBJ1-4 and V is TRBV19, with TRBD1 identical over 7 bases. This TCR came from a person between 18 and 75 years old in good health. The DNA for the CDR3 is TGTGCCAGTAGTATCGTGGGACAGAAGAAGGAAAAACTGTTTTTT. Amino acids: CASSIVGQKKEKLFF.